Below are 25 T cell receptor beta chains sequenced from a single sample in a study of cytomegalovirus exposure and HLA in healthy donors (dated by TCRdb to about 2017). The receptor library was made with the immunoSEQ multiplex PCR assay. A mixture of 60 forward primers for TCR Vbeta segments and 13 reverse primers for TCR Jbeta segments was used in the multiplex PCR. In its TCRdb copy, this immuneACCESS table keeps in-frame sequences only and misses some clones. Where compared with another copy, unresolved V genes explain less than half of these, and the others have no known cause. For this sample there are approximately 150,000 clones; 65% to 85% appear just once. Roughly 1.5% of the sample is held by the ten biggest clonotypes. Sequenced material: PBMCs. The receptors derive from a woman under 30 in good health and CMV-seronegative.

The chain links TRBV19 to TRBJ1-5; no reliable D call. Germline CDR1 and CDR2: LNHDA and SQIVND (reference sequence). V dropped 1 base and J dropped 5 bases, with 6 bases sitting between them. This CDR3 contains 13 residues. The CDR3 here is CASSIVSDQPQHF. The DNA of the CDR3 is TGTGCCAGTAGTATAGTATCCGATCAGCCCCAGCATTTT.

This clone has only a few counts. The CDR3 region has the DNA TGTGCCAGCACCGCGGGACCAGGAAGTGAAGCTTTCTTT. Translation gives CASTAGPGSEAFF. This chain connects TRBV6-5 to TRBJ1-1; D is possibly TRBD1 (5 bases). Germline V gene lookup returns CDR1 MNHEY and CDR2 SVGAGI. V shed 7 bases and J shed 7 bases, with 16 bases lying between them. The CDR3 extends over 13 amino acids.

The chain couples TRBV5-1 to TRBJ1-1, with D unclear. The CDR3 is made up of 15 amino acids. In germline, CDR1 is SGHRS, CDR2 YFSETQ. Trimming took off 2 bases at V and 5 bases at J, with 16 bases between the two ends. The DNA of the CDR3 is TGCGCCAGCAGCTTAGGTCCAGGCGGGGAAACTGAAGCTTTCTTT. Its protein product is CASSLGPGGETEAFF. The full variable domain, rest sourced from reference TRBV5-1 and TRBJ1-1, is KAGVTQTPRYLIKTRGQQVTLSCSPISGHRSVSWYQQTPGQGLQFLFEYFSETQRNKGNFPGRFSGRQFSNSRSEMNVSTLELGDSALYLCASSLGPGGETEAFFGQGTRLTVV.

The gene calls are TRBV30 and TRBJ1-5; D is possibly TRBD1 (5 bases). V gave up 2 bases and J gave up 2 bases, with 16 bases separating them. The CDR3 contains 16 residues. In germline, CDR1 is GTSNPN, CDR2 SVGIG (reference sequence). For the CDR3, the DNA is TGTGCCTGGAGTCTCGCTGGGGCGCGCGGCAATCAGCCCCAGCATTTT. It translates to CAWSLAGARGNQPQHF.

V and J are TRBV15 and TRBJ2-5; tentative D call: TRBD2 (5 bases). The CDR3 is 16 amino acids. Trimming removed 0 bases from V and 2 bases from J, with 13 bases in between. The germline V gene has CDR1 LNHNV and CDR2 YYDKDF (reference sequence). CDR3 DNA: TGTGCCACCAGCAGAGATGCGCCAGCGGCACAAGAGACCCAGTACTTC. It encodes CATSRDAPAAQETQYF.

V and J are TRBV29-1 and TRBJ1-1; possible D gene TRBD1, 6 bases. Looked up from germline, CDR1 is SQVTM and CDR2 is ANQGSEA. Trimming took off 3 bases at V and 5 bases at J, with 19 bases between the two ends. CDR3 length: 15 residues. This chain's CDR3 is CSVEVAGALGTEAFF. CDR3 coding DNA: TGCAGCGTTGAGGTGGCGGGGGCGTTGGGGACTGAAGCTTTCTTT.

This clone was counted a single time. This chain links TRBV5-1 with TRBJ1-1; weak D call: TRBD1 (5 bases). CDR1 and CDR2 from the germline V gene are SGHRS and YFSETQ. V lost 3 bases and J lost 5, with 17 bases in between. This CDR3 has 15 amino acids. The CDR3 region is CASSWRGTGETEAFF. The CDR3 DNA is TGCGCCAGCAGCTGGAGGGGAACTGGGGAAACTGAAGCTTTCTTT.

This chain connects TRBV19 to TRBJ1-1; the D gene is possibly TRBD1 (5 bases). The CDR3 runs to 14 residues. The V end lost 4 bases, the J end lost 3 bases, and 12 bases lay between the germline ends. Per the germline V gene, CDR1 is LNHDA and CDR2 is SQIVND (reference sequence). Here the CDR3 reads CASSNMGGDTEAFF. The CDR3, as DNA: TGTGCCAGTAGTAACATGGGAGGGGACACTGAAGCTTTCTTT. The variable domain in full, completed from reference TRBV19 and TRBJ1-1, reads DGGITQSPKYLFRKEGQNVTLSCEQNLNHDAMYWYRQDPGQGLRLIYYSQIVNDFQKGDIAEGYSVSREKKESFPLTVTSAQKNPTAFYLCASSNMGGDTEAFFGQGTRLTVV.

The J gene is TRBJ1-3, the V gene TRBV7-6; D is unresolved. Between the trimmed V and J ends, which lost 3 bases and 4 bases, there was a span of 10 bases. CDR1 is SGHVS and CDR2 is FNYEAQ in the germline V gene. CDR3 length: 14 amino acids. CDR3 nucleotides: TGTGCCAGCAGCTTCGGAGGGTCAGGAAACACCATATATTTT. Translating gives CASSFGGSGNTIYF.

The rearrangement joins TRBV4-1 to TRBJ2-7; 13 bases map to TRBD2. Germline assignment: CDR1 MGHRA and CDR2 YSYEKL. With V trimmed by 5 bases and J by 6 bases, 7 bases remained unmatched. The CDR3 is 15 residues long. The DNA for the CDR3 is TGCGCCAGCAGCGGACTAGCGGGAGTGATAGGCGAGCAGTACTTC. As protein: CASSGLAGVIGEQYF.

This chain uses TRBV5-4 with TRBJ2-4, with TRBD1 identical over 7 bases. The CDR3 is made up of 16 amino acids. CDR1 is SGHNT, CDR2 YYREEE, per germline (reference sequence). V shed 4 bases, J shed 3 bases, and the junction held 10 bases outside the gene matches. The CDR3 DNA reads as TGTGCCAGCAGCAAGTCAGGGGGATTGGGCAAAAACATTCAGTACTTC. The encoded protein is CASSKSGGLGKNIQYF.

V gene TRBV7-9 combines with J gene TRBJ2-7; no reliable D call. V was trimmed by 3 bases and J by 5 bases, leaving 14 bases between them. CDR1 and CDR2 from the germline V gene are SEHNR and FQNEAQ (reference sequence). This CDR3 comprises 14 residues. The CDR3 nucleotides are TGTGCCAGCAGCTTGGGCCAGGCTCAGGACGAGCAGTACTTC. Translating it yields CASSLGQAQDEQYF.

The V and J genes are TRBV15 and TRBJ2-1; 12 bases are a match to TRBD2. The CDR3 spans 19 residues. Germline loops: CDR1 LNHNV, CDR2 YYDKDF (reference sequence). The V gene end was trimmed by 1 base and the J gene end by 6 bases; junction bases not matched to a gene: 13. The CDR3 DNA sequence: TGTGCCACCAGCAGAGCCAGGGGGACTAGCGGGCTCGGTGGCAATGAGCAGTTCTTC. Encoded protein: CATSRARGTSGLGGNEQFF.

The chain has TRBV30 and TRBJ2-3; 13 positions match TRBD2. This CDR3 is built from 14 residues. Germline V gives CDR1 GTSNPN, CDR2 SVGIG (reference sequence). V gave up 3 bases and J gave up 4 bases; unmatched junction bases: 1. CDR3 residues: CAWSGTSGADTQYF. The CDR3 DNA reads as TGTGCCTGGAGCGGGACTAGCGGGGCAGATACGCAGTATTTT.

V usage is TRBV15 and J usage is TRBJ2-7; 12 positions match TRBD2. The CDR3 runs to 15 residues. Germline values: CDR1 LNHNV, CDR2 YYDKDF (reference sequence). The junction had 5 bases not matched to a gene; V was cut back by 5 bases and J by 3 bases. CDR3 protein: CATSSQTSGSYEQYF. CDR3 sequence (DNA): TGTGCCACCAGCTCCCAGACTAGCGGGAGCTACGAGCAGTACTTC. The full variable domain, rest sourced from reference TRBV15 and TRBJ2-7, is DAMVIQNPRYQVTQFGKPVTLSCSQTLNHNVMYWYQQKSSQAPKLLFHYYDKDFNNEADTPDNFQSRRPNTSFCFLDIRSPGLGDTAMYLCATSSQTSGSYEQYFGPGTRLTVT.

Only a few counts were recorded for this clone. The J gene is TRBJ2-3, the V gene TRBV29-1, with 9 bases matching TRBD2. This CDR3 has 14 residues. Trimming took 5 bases from V and 0 from J; bases not matched to a gene: 3. Germline values: CDR1 SQVTM, CDR2 ANQGSEA. The DNA of the CDR3 is TGCAGCGTTCTGGCGGGAGGGAGCACAGATACGCAGTATTTT. This encodes CSVLAGGSTDTQYF.

The rearrangement uses TRBV18 and TRBJ2-3, with TRBD2 identical over 15 bases. The CDR3 is made up of 18 amino acids. V shed 3 bases, J shed 1 base, and the junction held 5 bases outside the gene matches. The germline CDR1 and CDR2 sequences are KGHSH and LQKENI. The CDR3 nucleotides are TGTGCCAGCTCACCGGCCGGGACTAGCGGGAGGCGCACAGATACGCAGTATTTT. It yields the protein CASSPAGTSGRRTDTQYF.

This chain joins TRBV5-1 and TRBJ2-7; TRBD1 aligns across 7 bases. The V segment lost 2 bases and the J segment 2 bases; nucleotides outside the gene matches: 10. Per germline, CDR1 SGHRS and CDR2 YFSETQ. The CDR3 is made up of 16 amino acids. This CDR3 is CASSFLSGTETYEQYF. The CDR3 bases are TGCGCCAGCAGCTTTTTATCCGGGACAGAAACCTACGAGCAGTACTTC. Full variable domain (remainder filled in from reference TRBV5-1 and TRBJ2-7): KAGVTQTPRYLIKTRGQQVTLSCSPISGHRSVSWYQQTPGQGLQFLFEYFSETQRNKGNFPGRFSGRQFSNSRSEMNVSTLELGDSALYLCASSFLSGTETYEQYFGPGTRLTVT.

The chain employs TRBV6-1 and TRBJ2-2; maybe TRBD1 (5 bases). The germline CDR1 and CDR2 sequences are MNHNS and SASEGT. The CDR3 runs 13 residues. V lost 7 bases to trimming and J lost 6 bases, with 12 bases between them. CDR3 DNA sequence: TGTGCCAGCAAGCAGGGTCAGGCCGGGGAGCTGTTTTTT. It specifies CASKQGQAGELFF.

CDR3 protein: CASSPSGSGSLGETQYF. The DNA for the CDR3 is TGTGCCAGCAGCCCTTCCGGTAGCGGGAGCCTCGGTGAGACCCAGTACTTC. The rearrangement uses TRBV7-9 and TRBJ2-5; 9 bases are a match to TRBD2. The CDR3 is made up of 17 amino acids. V shed 5 bases, J shed 5 bases, and the junction held 15 bases outside the gene matches. CDR1 is SEHNR, CDR2 FQNEAQ, per germline (reference sequence).

The chain couples TRBV4-2 to TRBJ2-5; D gene ambiguous. The germline V gene has CDR1 LGHNA and CDR2 YNFKEQ. V was trimmed by 0 bases and J by 4 bases, leaving 18 bases between them. The CDR3 contains 17 residues. For the CDR3, the DNA is TGTGCCAGCAGCCAAGATCATGGTAGCATCGGTTCAGAGACCCAGTACTTC. Encoded protein: CASSQDHGSIGSETQYF.

V gene TRBV2 combines with J gene TRBJ2-7; the D is unclear. Trimming cost V 6 bases and J 4 bases, with 4 bases left between them. The CDR3 loop spans 10 amino acids. Germline V gene sequence: CDR1 SNHLY, CDR2 FYNNEI. CDR3 sequence (DNA): TGTGCCAGCAGCTCGTACGAGCAGTACTTC. It encodes CASSSYEQYF. Filled out from reference TRBV2 and TRBJ2-7, the complete variable domain reads EPEVTQTPSHQVTQMGQEVILRCVPISNHLYFYWYRQILGQKVEFLVSFYNNEISEKSEIFDDQFSVERPDGSNFTLKIRSTKLEDSAMYFCASSSYEQYFGPGTRLTVT.

The rearrangement joins TRBV6-6 to TRBJ2-5; D gene ambiguous. The CDR3 consists of 15 residues. CDR1 and CDR2 from the germline V gene are MNHNY and SVGAGI (reference sequence). Trimming removed 0 bases at V and 1 base at J, with 9 bases between. CDR3 coding DNA: TGTGCCAGCAGTTACTCGTCATGGCCCCAAGAGACCCAGTACTTC. Encoded protein: CASSYSSWPQETQYF.

A note on this clone: Germline is not matched at one junction end, which may reflect a read error. The V and J genes are TRBV30 and TRBJ1-5; possibly TRBD1 for D (5 bases). CDR3 length equals 17 residues. The germline gives CDR1 GTSNPN, CDR2 SVGIG (reference sequence). The CDR3 DNA sequence: TGTGTCTGGAGTCCCCCCCACCCAGGGAACAGCAATCAGCCCCAGCATTTT. It translates to CVWSPPHPGNSNQPQHF. The variable domain in full, with the rest retrieved from reference TRBV30 and TRBJ1-5, is SQTIHQWPATLVQPVGSPLSLECTVEGTSNPNLYWYRQAAGRGLQLLFYSVGIGQISSEVPQNLSASRPQDRQFILSSKKLLLSDSGFYLCVWSPPHPGNSNQPQHFGDGTRLSIL.

The CDR3 protein is CASSSRTHSSGGTDTQYF. The CDR3 coding sequence is TGCGCCAGCAGCTCGAGGACTCACTCAAGCGGGGGCACAGATACGCAGTATTTT. The genes are TRBV5-1 and TRBJ2-3; TRBD2 agrees at 7 bases. In germline, CDR1 is SGHRS, CDR2 YFSETQ. V lost 3 bases to trimming and J lost 1 base; unmatched junction nucleotides: 14. CDR3 length: 18 residues.